These 25 T cell receptor beta chains were sequenced from one sample in a study of HIV-infected patients and healthy controls (TCRdb year 2014). Whole blood was used without cell fractionation, so the repertoire reflected all unsorted peripheral T cells. Libraries were constructed by 5' RACE. For sequencing, an Illumina MiSeq was employed. Roughly 490 ng RNA was reverse transcribed with SuperScript III using primers against the alpha and beta constant regions. Separate alpha and beta chain libraries were made by chain-specific third strand synthesis with multiplexing indices. The raw public data were reprocessed by TCRdb itself: fastp quality trimming at Q25, MiXCR clonotype calling, in-frame beta chains only. All rows with the same CDR3 protein become a single entry with the most common DNA and genes. Present in this sample are 15,000 to 17,000 distinct CDR3 sequences, roughly 7.5% of which were seen just once. Of the sample, 7% to 10% is held by the ten largest clones.

Sequenced input: blood. These receptors were taken from an adult in good health.

This clonotype was observed at least ten times. The chain has TRBV4-3 and TRBJ2-7; perhaps TRBD2 as D (5 bases). V shed 5 bases and J shed 3 bases, with 23 bases lying between them. Germline lookup yields CDR1 LGHNA and CDR2 YSLEER. The CDR3 has 17 amino acids. The CDR3 nucleotides read TGCGCCAGCAGCACGAGAAGGACCCCCGGAGGTGTCTACGAGCAGTACTTC. Translating it yields CASSTRRTPGGVYEQYF.

This clonotype was seen at least ten times. The genes are TRBV18 and TRBJ1-2; D gene unclear. Trimming removed 2 bases at V and 4 bases at J, with 11 bases between. The V gene's germline CDR1 is KGHSH and CDR2 LQKENI. CDR3 length: 14 amino acids. The CDR3 DNA is TGTGCCAGCTCACCAATCGAGACCCCCTATGGCTACACCTTC. Its translation: CASSPIETPYGYTF.

This clonotype has at least ten counts. The chain is built from TRBV5-1 and TRBJ2-2; 7 bases align to TRBD2. The length of the CDR3 is 17 residues. V lost 5 bases, J lost 2 bases, and 12 bases stayed unmatched. Per germline, CDR1 SGHRS and CDR2 YFSETQ. CDR3 protein: CASSPQAGTTNTGELFF. The CDR3 coding sequence is TGCGCCAGCAGTCCACAGGCCGGGACTACCAACACCGGGGAGCTGTTTTTT.

This clonotype appeared many times. This chain joins TRBV7-3 and TRBJ2-6; the D call may be TRBD1 or TRBD2 (5 bases each). The CDR3 runs to 16 residues. Germline CDR1 is SGHTA and CDR2 is FQGTGA. The V gene lost 4 bases and the J gene lost 4 bases, with 14 bases spanning the gap. The CDR3 loop is CASSSVARDGANVLTF. CDR3 DNA sequence: TGTGCCAGCAGCTCCGTGGCAAGGGACGGGGCCAACGTCCTGACTTTC. Combining the CDR3 with reference TRBV7-3 and TRBJ2-6 gives the whole variable domain GAGVSQTPSNKVTEKGKYVELRCDPISGHTALYWYRQSLGQGPEFLIYFQGTGAADDSGLPNDRFFAVRPEGSVSTLKIQRTERGDSAVYLCASSSVARDGANVLTFGAGSRLTVL.

A few counts support this clonotype. The chain couples TRBV20-1 to TRBJ2-1, with TRBD2 matching over 8 bases. The CDR3 runs 20 residues. The V and J ends lost 0 bases and 0 bases, in that order; junction bases with no gene match: 16. CDR1 is DFQATT, CDR2 SNEGSKA, per germline (reference sequence). Here the CDR3 reads CSARERGAVAGPRSYNEQFF. As DNA, the CDR3 is TGCAGTGCTAGAGAGAGAGGGGCAGTAGCGGGGCCCCGCTCCTACAATGAGCAGTTCTTC.

This clonotype was seen repeatedly, ten times or more. V is TRBV6-2 or TRBV6-3 and J is TRBJ2-2, with D possibly matching TRBD2 (6 bases). V shed 2 bases and J shed 2 bases, with 9 bases lying between them. The CDR3 is 15 amino acids. The germline gives CDR1 MNHEY, CDR2 SVGEGT. CDR3 amino acids: CASSYGTVNTGELFF. The CDR3 DNA reads TGTGCCAGCAGTTACGGGACTGTTAACACCGGGGAGCTGTTTTTT.

This clonotype was recorded many times. The CDR3 nucleotides are TGTGCCAGCAGTTCGGGGGCCACGCGGGTCCAAGAGACCCAGTACTTC. Protein product: CASSSGATRVQETQYF. The genes are TRBV5-6 and TRBJ2-5; either TRBD1 or TRBD2 may fit D (6 bases each). Germline V lookup: CDR1 SGHDT, CDR2 YYEEEE. CDR3 length: 16 amino acids. Trimming pared 5 bases from V and 1 base from J, leaving 18 bases between. Based on the CDR3 plus reference TRBV5-6 and TRBJ2-5, the full variable domain is DAGVTQSPTHLIKTRGQQVTLRCSPKSGHDTVSWYQQALGQGPQFIFQYYEEEERQRGNFPDRFSGHQFPNYSSELNVNALLLGDSALYLCASSSGATRVQETQYFGPGTRLLVL.

This clonotype was recorded many times. The chain is built from TRBV18 and TRBJ2-7, with 8 nucleotides matching TRBD2. V shed 3 bases, J shed 5 bases, and the junction held 6 bases outside the gene matches. The CDR3 extends over 14 amino acids. CDR1 and CDR2 (germline): KGHSH, LQKENI. The CDR3 is CASSPAGGINEQYF. CDR3 DNA: TGTGCCAGCTCACCCGCGGGGGGTATTAACGAGCAGTACTTC.

Many counts were recorded for this clonotype. The chain is built from TRBV3-1 and TRBJ1-2; 9 nucleotides agree with TRBD1. The trim removed 4 bases at V and 4 bases at J, leaving 10 bases unmatched. Germline CDR1 LGHDT, CDR2 YNNKEL (reference sequence). The CDR3 extends over 16 amino acids. In DNA, the CDR3 is TGTGCCAGCAGCCCCAAAGGGACAGGGAGGATCTATGGCTACACCTTC. It encodes CASSPKGTGRIYGYTF.

This clonotype was picked up many times. This CDR3 reads CASSLISGYGDTQYF. CDR3 coding DNA: TGTGCCAGCAGCCTGATTAGCGGATATGGGGATACGCAGTATTTT. This chain connects TRBV2 to TRBJ2-3; D is perhaps TRBD2 (6 bases). The germline V and J ends were trimmed by 6 bases and 6 bases, with 19 bases remaining between them. The CDR3 runs 15 residues. Germline V gene lookup returns CDR1 SNHLY and CDR2 FYNNEI.

This clonotype was detected many times. The rearrangement uses TRBV12-3 or TRBV12-4 and TRBJ1-6; 9 bases line up with TRBD1. The V gene end was trimmed by 6 bases and the J gene end by 7 bases; junction bases not matched to a gene: 10. CDR3 size: 16 residues. The CDR3 protein is CASRSQTGGNNSPLHF. CDR3 nucleotides: TGTGCCAGCAGATCACAGACAGGGGGAAACAATTCACCCCTCCACTTT.

This clonotype is termed medium-sized. CDR3 bases: TGTGCCACCAGTTATGGCGGGACTATAAATGAGCAGTTCTTC. Its translation: CATSYGGTINEQFF. The chain carries TRBV24-1 and TRBJ2-1; 7 bases map to TRBD2. CDR3 length: 14 residues. The germline V gene encodes CDR1 KGHDR and CDR2 SFDVKD. After removal of 6 bases from V and 7 bases from J, the junction contained 8 bases not matched to a gene.

This clonotype was found many times. The chain employs TRBV2 and TRBJ2-7; D not resolved. The CDR3 totals 11 residues. From germline, CDR1 is SNHLY and CDR2 FYNNEI. V was trimmed by 8 bases and J by 7 bases, leaving 12 bases between them. CDR3 sequence (DNA): TGTGCCAGCCAGCTTTGGAGAGAGCAGTACTTC. Its translation is CASQLWREQYF. Looking up the rest from reference TRBV2 and TRBJ2-7 gives the full variable domain: EPEVTQTPSHQVTQMGQEVILRCVPISNHLYFYWYRQILGQKVEFLVSFYNNEISEKSEIFDDQFSVERPDGSNFTLKIRSTKLEDSAMYFCASQLWREQYFGPGTRLTVT.

In its sample, this clonotype ranks as hyperexpanded (1% or more). The chain carries TRBV24-1 and TRBJ1-5; D ambiguous. The CDR3 is 12 amino acids. The germline CDR1 and CDR2 sequences are KGHDR and SFDVKD. V shed 3 bases and J shed 4 bases, with 3 bases lying between them. This CDR3 is CATSDINQPQHF. Here the CDR3 DNA reads TGTGCCACCAGTGATATTAATCAGCCCCAGCATTTT.

This clonotype has at least ten counts. This chain links TRBV10-3 with TRBJ1-5; a possible D gene is TRBD1 (6 bases). Between the trimmed V and J ends, which lost 8 bases and 5 bases, there was a span of 16 bases. Germline-derived CDR1 and CDR2 are ENHRY and SYGVKD. The CDR3 runs to 14 residues. In DNA form, the CDR3 reads TGTGCCATCGCAAACGGACCAGGGGATCAGCCCCAGCATTTT. Protein: CAIANGPGDQPQHF.

The table lists this clonotype with many counts. This chain uses TRBV21-1 with TRBJ1-3; the listed D gene, TRBD1, was not tested against the DNA. TRBV21-1 is a recognized pseudogene. The CDR3 has 17 residues. The CDR3 region is CASSKERSGHSGNTIYF. CDR3 DNA sequence: TGTGCCAGCAGCAAAGAACGGTCGGGACACTCTGGAAACACCATATATTTT.

This clonotype was seen ten or more times. The chain couples TRBV15 to TRBJ1-2, with D hard to call. Germline values: CDR1 LNHNV, CDR2 YYDKDF (reference sequence). The ends were cut back, 4 bases at V and 8 bases at J, with 20 bases in the middle. This CDR3 is built from 15 residues. For the CDR3, the DNA is TGTGCCACCAGCAAAGAATCGACGGGGTTGGGAGGCTACACCTTC. Amino acids: CATSKESTGLGGYTF. Variable domain in full (rest from reference TRBV15 and TRBJ1-2): DAMVIQNPRYQVTQFGKPVTLSCSQTLNHNVMYWYQQKSSQAPKLLFHYYDKDFNNEADTPDNFQSRRPNTSFCFLDIRSPGLGDTAMYLCATSKESTGLGGYTFGSGTRLTVV.

This clonotype was observed many times. This chain uses TRBV20-1 with TRBJ2-4, with 8 positions matching TRBD2. The CDR3 is 15 residues long. V dropped 7 bases and J dropped 0; count of bases not matched to a gene: 8. Germline V gene sequence: CDR1 DFQATT, CDR2 SNEGSKA (reference sequence). CDR3 residues: CSVSLLAGAKNIQYF. CDR3 nucleotide sequence: TGCAGTGTGAGTCTTCTAGCGGGAGCCAAAAACATTCAGTACTTC.

In its sample, this clonotype was seen many times. The V gene is TRBV14, the J gene TRBJ2-1; D perhaps matches TRBD2 (5 bases). The CDR3 has 16 amino acids. Trimming removed 0 bases at V and 0 bases at J, with 9 bases between. Germline CDR1 and CDR2: SGHDN and FVKESK. The CDR3 here is CASSQDTGSSYNEQFF. In DNA, the CDR3 is TGTGCCAGCAGCCAAGATACGGGGAGCTCCTACAATGAGCAGTTCTTC.

By sample share, this clonotype is medium-sized. The chain links TRBV9 to TRBJ1-1; D not resolved. The germline V and J ends were trimmed by 2 bases and 1 base, with 9 bases remaining between them. This CDR3 comprises 14 residues. The germline V gene has CDR1 SGDLS and CDR2 YYNGEE. CDR3: CASSVLWGNTEAFF. The CDR3 DNA reads as TGTGCCAGCAGCGTCCTTTGGGGGAACACTGAAGCTTTCTTT.

This clonotype has only a few counts. The chain uses TRBV28 and TRBJ2-1; a possible D gene is TRBD1 (6 bases). V was cut by 5 bases and J by 2 bases, with 13 bases left in between. The CDR3 totals 15 residues. CDR1 MDHEN and CDR2 SYDVKM come from the germline V gene. The CDR3 reads CASSTNGQTYNEQFF. DNA of the CDR3: TGTGCCAGCAGTACAAATGGACAGACCTACAATGAGCAGTTCTTC.

This clonotype was recorded at least ten times. The V call is TRBV4-3, the J call TRBJ2-7; 11 bases map to TRBD2. The trim removed 3 bases at V and 6 bases at J, leaving 7 bases unmatched. Germline V gene data show CDR1 as LGHNA and CDR2 as YSLEER. This CDR3 region has 15 residues. CDR3: CASSQATSGTSEQYF. CDR3 in DNA: TGCGCCAGCAGCCAGGCGACTAGCGGGACTTCCGAGCAGTACTTC.

This clonotype was detected ten times or more. The V gene is TRBV7-3, the J gene TRBJ2-1; D assignment may be TRBD1 or TRBD2 (5 bases each). This CDR3 has 16 residues. In germline, CDR1 is SGHTA, CDR2 FQGTGA. V was clipped by 5 bases and J by 3 bases, with 17 bases between them. CDR3 sequence reads: CASSPRAGTSYNEQFF. The CDR3 DNA sequence: TGTGCCAGCAGCCCCCGGGCCGGGACCAGCTACAATGAGCAGTTCTTC.

By share, this clonotype counts as medium-sized (0.01 to 0.1%). J is TRBJ1-4 and V is TRBV4-2, with D perhaps matching TRBD1 (5 bases). This CDR3 comprises 16 residues. Deletions cut 4 bases from V and 7 bases from J, with 19 bases between. Germline V CDR1 and CDR2: LGHNA, YNFKEQ. The CDR3 sequence: CASSRRTGGSPEKLFF. The CDR3 region has the DNA TGTGCCAGCAGCCGTCGCACAGGCGGGTCACCTGAAAAACTGTTTTTT.

This clonotype was counted ten times or more. The chain uses TRBV29-1 and TRBJ1-1; no clear D gene. CDR3 length: 14 amino acids. Between the trimmed V and J ends, which lost 1 base and 6 bases, there was a span of 15 bases. The germline V gene has CDR1 SQVTM and CDR2 ANQGSEA. The CDR3 here is CSVEGLIPLAEAFF. The CDR3 DNA is TGCAGCGTTGAAGGCCTTATACCTTTGGCTGAAGCTTTCTTT.